This T cell receptor beta chain is drawn from a study of blood T cell repertoires in COVID-19. Study-level background: The United States, Italy and Spain supplied acute and convalescent COVID-19 samples.

Self-reported history from a screening survey and questionnaire set each donor's cohort. The CDR3 runs 11 residues. CDR1 and CDR2 from the germline V gene are SNHLY and FYNNEI. The germline V and J ends were trimmed by 7 bases and 8 bases, with 9 bases remaining between them. The data were produced by immunoSEQ multiplex PCR, yet TCRdb's version contains in-frame clones alone and is incomplete. Of 310,000 or so clones in the sample, about nine tenths were seen once. The chain combines TRBV2 with TRBJ2-1; D remains ambiguous. The receptor was derived from a woman between 18 and 29 years old who had recovered from COVID-19. Sequencing input: PBMCs or T cells enriched from blood (not recorded which). The CDR3 is CASILSHEQFF. The CDR3 DNA reads as TGTGCCAGCATACTAAGCCATGAGCAGTTCTTC.